This is a list of T cell receptor beta chains from one sample in a study of glioma-infiltrating T cells after dendritic cell vaccination. Profiled with immunoSEQ multiplex PCR; TCRdb holds only in-frame clones, not every one. The sample shows tens of thousands of clones, roughly four fifths of them seen only once. The sequenced sample was blood, obtained after dendritic cell vaccination. The receptor source for this set is a human donor with glioblastoma. Both conserved end residues are part of each CDR3. Each record gives: V gene, D gene, clone size, J gene, CDR3 protein, CDR3 DNA. D genes are given only for firm matches. Clone size is shown for a subset of rows, as once, few, many or a class of expanded clone.

>TRBV2|TRBD2|.|TRBJ2-1
CASSEIEAGVGYNEQFF
TGTGCCAGCAGTGAAATCGAGGCGGGGGTAGGATACAATGAGCAGTTCTTC
>TRBV19|TRBD2|few|TRBJ2-7
CASSIERGGRLEQYF
TGTGCCAGTAGTATAGAGCGCGGGGGGCGCTTAGAGCAGTACTTC
>TRBV7-9|.|.|TRBJ2-2
CASSEPPGQMNTGELFF
TGTGCCAGCAGTGAACCCCCGGGACAAATGAACACCGGGGAGCTGTTTTTT
>TRBV14|.|.|TRBJ1-4
CASSQVGRGELFF
TGTGCCAGCAGCCAAGTGGGGCGAGGCGAACTGTTTTTT
>TRBV12-5|.|.|TRBJ1-1
CASGYSEGEAFF
TGTGCTAGTGGATATTCGGAGGGCGAGGCTTTCTTT
>TRBV7-6|TRBD2|.|TRBJ2-5
CASSMGLAGFGGQETQYF
TGTGCCAGCAGTATGGGGCTAGCGGGTTTCGGGGGGCAAGAGACCCAGTACTTC
>TRBV4-1|.|.|TRBJ2-6
CASSQVGGSGANVLTF
TGCGCCAGCAGCCAAGTCGGAGGATCTGGGGCCAACGTCCTGACTTTC
>TRBV7-8|TRBD1|.|TRBJ1-1
CASSPDRGNTEAFF
TGTGCCAGCAGCCCCGACAGGGGGAACACTGAAGCTTTCTTT
>TRBV12-5|.|.|TRBJ2-7
CASSRDSSYEQYF
TGTGCTAGTAGCAGGGATTCCTCCTACGAGCAGTACTTC
>TRBV7-9|TRBD1|.|TRBJ1-3
CASSFNRGPRSGNTIYF
TGTGCCAGCAGCTTCAACAGGGGGCCTAGATCTGGAAACACCATATATTTT
>TRBV11-3|.|.|TRBJ2-5
CASSEGGDGGETQYF
TGTGCCAGCAGCGAAGGGGGGGACGGGGGGGAGACCCAGTACTTC
>TRBV6-1|TRBD2|.|TRBJ2-1
CASSEGAGLFNEQFF
TGTGCCAGCAGTGAAGGAGCGGGGCTATTCAATGAGCAGTTCTTC
>TRBV11-2|.|.|TRBJ2-7
CASSLDAFRGFNEQYF
TGTGCCAGCAGCTTAGACGCGTTTCGGGGTTTTAACGAGCAGTACTTC
>TRBV2|TRBD1|.|TRBJ1-2
CASIRAGDRSGYTF
TGTGCCAGCATTAGAGCCGGGGACAGAAGTGGCTACACCTTC
>TRBV6-5|.|.|TRBJ1-1
CATRGRNTEAFF
TGTGCCACCCGAGGGCGGAACACTGAAGCTTTCTTT
>TRBV11-1|TRBD1|once|TRBJ2-2
CASSLRTGGTGELFF
TGTGCCAGCAGCTTAAGGACAGGGGGCACCGGGGAGCTGTTTTTT
>TRBV6-5|.|.|TRBJ1-1
CASSSSGAEAFF
TGTGCCAGCAGTTCGTCCGGGGCTGAAGCTTTCTTT
>TRBV6-5|.|.|TRBJ1-3
CASSLLSSGNTIYF
TGTGCCAGCAGCCTACTGAGCTCTGGAAACACCATATATTTT
>TRBV7-2|TRBD2|.|TRBJ2-1
CASSLVGSGGAREQFF
TGTGCCAGCAGCTTAGTCGGTAGCGGGGGAGCAAGGGAGCAGTTCTTC
>TRBV5-6|.|.|TRBJ1-2
CASSLSGRAYGYTF
TGTGCCAGCAGCTTGTCAGGGCGAGCCTATGGCTACACCTTC
>TRBV2|TRBD2|once|TRBJ2-1
CASSVSLAGASEQFF
TGTGCCAGCAGTGTCAGCCTAGCGGGGGCGAGTGAGCAGTTCTTC
>TRBV11-2|.|.|TRBJ1-2
CASSLPGGYYGYTF
TGTGCCAGCAGCCTCCCGGGAGGGTACTATGGCTACACCTTC